This T cell receptor beta chain derives from a study of human T cells and chemical hapten exposure. Background on the study: Each patient's scalp received weekly diphenylcyclopropenone throughout the approximately 25-week study.

As for time point: pre-sensitization, week 0. Treatment denoted: therapeutic diphenylcyclopropenone sensitization with weekly scalp DPC. The authors' processing: Per sample, the median was about 88,000 TCRs, with values from roughly 23,000 to 640,000. TCRdb reprocessed the RACE reads via MiXCR and lists one record per CDR3 protein. The V and J calls follow TCRdb's processing rather than the paper's. The table shows fewer than 300,000 distinct CDR3 sequences, with approximately 7.5% occurring only once. The sample holds a few counts of this clonotype. The sample here was whole blood, taken in connection with sensitization to the hapten diphenylcyclopropenone (DPC). The TCR comes from a man aged 18 to 29 with alopecia areata. Some clones in this sample may be carry-over from other donors' samples.

The CDR3 coding sequence is TGTGCCAGCAGAAGCCGGAGTACAGGGGGCATCTACGAGCAGTACTTC. It specifies CASRSRSTGGIYEQYF. The rearrangement links TRBV12-3 or TRBV12-4 to TRBJ2-7; 9 positions agree with TRBD1. Germline trimming cut 6 bases from V and 3 bases from J; bases unmatched to any gene: 12. The CDR3 totals 16 residues.